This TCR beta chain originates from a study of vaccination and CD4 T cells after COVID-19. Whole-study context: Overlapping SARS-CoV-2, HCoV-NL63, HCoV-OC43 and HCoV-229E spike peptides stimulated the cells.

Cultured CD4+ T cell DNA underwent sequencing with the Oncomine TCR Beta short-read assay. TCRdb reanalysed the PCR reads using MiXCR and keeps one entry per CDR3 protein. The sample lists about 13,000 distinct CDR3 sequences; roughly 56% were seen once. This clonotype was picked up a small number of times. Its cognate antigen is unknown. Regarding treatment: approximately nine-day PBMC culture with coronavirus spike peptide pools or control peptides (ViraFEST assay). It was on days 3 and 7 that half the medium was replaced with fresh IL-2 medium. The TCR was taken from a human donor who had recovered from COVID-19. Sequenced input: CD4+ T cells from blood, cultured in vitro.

For the CDR3, the DNA is TGTGCCAGCAGTTACTCTCGCAGGGACTCTGGAAACACCATATATTTT. Residues: CASSYSRRDSGNTIYF. The chain links TRBV6-5 to TRBJ1-3; weak D call: TRBD1 (5 bases). Germline V gene lookup returns CDR1 MNHEY and CDR2 SVGAGI. This CDR3 contains 16 residues. Trimming pared 0 bases from V and 0 bases from J, leaving 9 bases between.